The 2 T cell receptor beta chains given below trace back to one sample, sequenced in a study of blood T cells in healthy people across ages. Alongside a J-beta primer mix, a sample-barcoded 5' primer served in a second PCR lasting roughly 7 to 12 cycles. TCRdb reprocessed the 5' RACE reads via MiXCR and lists one record per CDR3 protein. The sample lists more than 900,000 distinct CDR3 sequences; under 35% were seen once. These same data were also listed under a study on T cells of mothers and their children.

Sequencing was performed on blood. The receptors were sampled from a woman between 40 and 50 years old in good health.

Of note for this clonotype: The junction does not match germline at one end; this may be a read error. J is TRBJ2-3 and V is TRBV5-1; 10 positions agree with TRBD2. The V gene's germline CDR1 is SGHRS and CDR2 YFSETQ. The CDR3 loop spans 19 amino acids. CDR3 sequence (DNA): TGCGTCAGCAGCTTGGCTACGACCTTGAAGACTAGCGGGACAGATACGCAGTATTTT. Translation gives CVSSLATTLKTSGTDTQYF.

In its sample, this clonotype was seen a few times. This chain connects TRBV27 to TRBJ1-3, with D maybe TRBD1 (5 bases). Trimming left V 2 bases short and J 4 bases short, with 12 bases between. This CDR3 has 15 amino acids. Germline lookup yields CDR1 MNHEY and CDR2 SMNVEV (reference sequence). The CDR3 reads CASSLTREAGNTIYF. The DNA of the CDR3 is TGTGCCAGCAGTTTAACCAGGGAGGCCGGAAACACCATATATTTT.